The entry below gives a single T cell receptor beta chain sequence along with its context. Here immunoSEQ multiplex PCR was the method, and the copy in TCRdb shows in-frame clones only, minus some. Among 300,000 to 400,000 clones, 80% to 90% were seen once, and the ten largest hold about 4%. This study enrolled people aged about 18 to 95 from about two dozen US geographic areas. Participants' reported clinical history set cohort assignment. This sample was taken from a study of blood T cell repertoires in COVID-19. Overall study context: Sources were T cells, B-cell-depleted T cells, or PBMCs; the material itself was cDNA or gDNA.

The TCR was taken from a woman aged 40 to 50 with acute COVID-19. What was sequenced was PBMCs or T cells enriched from blood (not recorded which).

The CDR3: CASSLVASGGYYEQYF. The CDR3, as DNA: TGTGCCAGCAGCTTAGTGGCTAGCGGGGGATACTACGAGCAGTACTTC. The V call is TRBV7-2, the J call TRBJ2-7, with TRBD2 matching over 10 bases. This CDR3 is 16 amino acids long. Germline loops: CDR1 SGHTA, CDR2 FQGNSA. Trimming at V came to 1 base and at J to 3 bases, leaving 6 bases not matched to a gene.